The 5 T cell receptor beta chains below come from one sample, sequenced in a study of T cells in Graves' hyperthyroidism and ophthalmopathy. RNA transcripts were the template for amplifying TCR beta CDR3 regions. The HTBI primer set served for first-round RT-PCR of the TCR CDR3. TCRdb called the multiplex PCR reads again in MiXCR, with one record for every CDR3 protein. Here the sample spans about 52,000 distinct CDR3 sequences, less than 60% being singletons. The sequencing sample was made of blood. The receptor source for this set is a woman between 50 and 59 years old with Graves' ophthalmopathy.

This clonotype was counted ten times or more. V usage is TRBV9 and J usage is TRBJ1-4, with 11 bases fitting TRBD1. The CDR3 runs 15 residues. Per the germline V gene, CDR1 is SGDLS and CDR2 is YYNGEE. Trimming at V came to 6 bases and at J to 4 bases, leaving 5 bases not matched to a gene. The CDR3 sequence: CASKDRGQGNEKLFF. The CDR3 bases are TGTGCCAGCAAGGACAGGGGGCAGGGTAATGAAAAACTGTTTTTT.

The gene calls are TRBV10-3 and TRBJ2-7; 7 nucleotides align to TRBD2. The CDR3 is made up of 12 amino acids. Germline CDR1 reads ENHRY; CDR2 reads SYGVKD. Unmatched junction bases numbered 3, after V lost 8 bases and J lost 2 bases. The CDR3 nucleotides are TGTGCCATCCTAAGCGGGACCTACGAGCAGTACTTC. Translated: CAILSGTYEQYF.

As concerns this clonotype: The germline gene is not matched at one end of the junction; a read error may be the cause. The genes are TRBV27 and TRBJ2-2; D is undetermined. The germline V gene encodes CDR1 MNHEY and CDR2 SMNVEV (reference sequence). This CDR3 spans 12 amino acids. The CDR3 protein is CVSSLDTGELFF. The CDR3 DNA sequence: TGTGTCAGCAGTCTTGACACCGGGGAGCTGTTTTTT.

J is TRBJ2-1 and V is TRBV7-2; 9 bases map to TRBD2. CDR3 length: 15 residues. V trimming: 3 bases; J trimming: 4 bases; junction bases outside the gene matches: 4. Germline lookup yields CDR1 SGHTA and CDR2 FQGNSA. CDR3 bases: TGTGCCAGCAGCTTGGATAGCGGGGGATACAATGAGCAGTTCTTC. Its protein product is CASSLDSGGYNEQFF. Full variable domain (rest looked up from reference TRBV7-2 and TRBJ2-1): GAGVSQSPSNKVTEKGKDVELRCDPISGHTALYWYRQSLGQGLEFLIYFQGNSAPDKSGLPSDRFSAERTGGSVSTLTIQRTQQEDSAVYLCASSLDSGGYNEQFFGPGTRLTVL.

In its sample, this clonotype was seen many times. A single base separates this from a much larger clone, so it may be a read error. The CDR3 loop is CASSVQGAYEQYF. CDR3 in DNA: TGTGCCAGCAGCGTTCAGGGGGCCTACGAGCAGTACTTC. The chain employs TRBV9 and TRBJ2-7, with 7 bases that match TRBD1. Germline V CDR1 and CDR2: SGDLS, YYNGEE. The V and J ends lost 2 bases and 2 bases, in that order; junction bases with no gene match: 1. This CDR3 is built from 13 residues.